One sample yielded the 17 T cell receptor beta chains listed below, sequenced in a study of sequential checkpoint blockade in melanoma. Sequenced by immunoSEQ multiplex PCR; TCRdb stores in-frame clones only, minus some. The sample records roughly 9,100 clones, roughly nine tenths being singletons. The treatment is: randomized to nivolumab then ipilimumab (arm A) or the reverse (arm B). The sample in question was CD8+ T cells sorted from blood (inferred from file names), obtained from a patient given nivolumab and ipilimumab in sequence. The receptors come from a human donor with melanoma.

The chain carries TRBV5-8 and TRBJ1-5; D perhaps matches TRBD1 (6 bases). Looked up from germline, CDR1 is SGHTS and CDR2 is YDEGEE. CDR3 size: 16 residues. Trimming pared 1 base from V and 1 base from J, leaving 12 bases between. CDR3 nucleotide sequence: TGTGCCAGCAGCTTGAGATGGGGGCGCAGCAATCAGCCCCAGCATTTT. This gives the protein CASSLRWGRSNQPQHF.

The CDR3 is CASSYRTGAEAFF. CDR3 DNA: TGTGCCAGCAGTTACCGGACAGGTGCTGAAGCTTTCTTT. The rearrangement links TRBV6-5 to TRBJ1-1; 7 bases line up with TRBD1. The CDR3 totals 13 residues. V lost 2 bases and J lost 6; bases outside the gene matches: 3. CDR1 MNHEY and CDR2 SVGAGI come from the germline V gene.

The CDR3: CASRTDGGPPGYGYTF. For the CDR3, the DNA is TGTGCCAGCAGGACCGACGGGGGGCCACCGGGGTATGGCTACACCTTC. The genes are TRBV11-2 and TRBJ1-2; the D gene is possibly TRBD1 (6 bases). With 6 bases removed from V and 5 bases from J, the gap between germline ends came to 22 bases. CDR1 SGHAT and CDR2 FQNNGV come from the germline V gene. CDR3 length: 16 residues.

This clone has only a few counts. The V call is TRBV7-2, the J call TRBJ2-1, with TRBD2 matching over 7 bases. This CDR3 comprises 16 residues. The V gene's germline CDR1 is SGHTA and CDR2 FQGNSA. Trimming removed 3 bases from V and 8 bases from J; junction bases left unmatched: 13. CDR3: CASSFTVWGGEYEQFF. DNA for the CDR3: TGTGCCAGCAGCTTCACGGTCTGGGGGGGAGAATATGAGCAGTTCTTC.

V is TRBV7-3 and J is TRBJ2-7; 9 bases map to TRBD2. Germline V gene sequence: CDR1 SGHTA, CDR2 FQGTGA. The ends lost 8 bases at V and 1 base at J; junction bases unmatched: 12. The CDR3 runs 16 residues. The CDR3 DNA is TGTGCCAGCGCCACCACCCCGACTAGCGGTTCCTACGAGCAGTACGTC. Residues: CASATTPTSGSYEQYV.

The rearrangement joins TRBV6-5 to TRBJ1-1, with D possibly TRBD1 on 5 matching bases. Per germline, CDR1 MNHEY and CDR2 SVGAGI. The CDR3 loop spans 14 amino acids. Trimming removed 5 bases at V and 4 bases at J, with 14 bases between. CDR3 sequence (DNA): TGTGCCAGCAGTCCACAGGTTTCGGGCACTGAAGCTTTCTTT. It translates to CASSPQVSGTEAFF.

This clone was recorded only once. The chain is built from TRBV27 and TRBJ2-7; 7 bases agree with TRBD2. Unmatched junction bases numbered 1, after V lost 2 bases and J lost 3 bases. Germline V gene lookup returns CDR1 MNHEY and CDR2 SMNVEV (reference sequence). The CDR3 runs to 13 residues. CDR3 residues: CASSLGRVYEQYF. In nucleotides, the CDR3 is TGTGCCAGCAGTTTAGGGAGGGTCTACGAGCAGTACTTC.

As DNA, the CDR3 is TGTGCCAGCAGCTTCAGGACAGGGTCACCCTACGAGCAGTACTTC. Its translation is CASSFRTGSPYEQYF. J is TRBJ2-7 and V is TRBV11-2; 8 nucleotides match TRBD1. The CDR3 is 15 amino acids. In germline, CDR1 is SGHAT, CDR2 FQNNGV. The V gene end was trimmed by 3 bases and the J gene end by 2 bases; junction bases not matched to a gene: 6.

V is TRBV6-1 and J is TRBJ2-7; D unclear. This CDR3 comprises 15 residues. V was clipped by 1 base and J by 2 bases, with 12 bases between them. Per germline, CDR1 MNHNS and CDR2 SASEGT. The CDR3 here is CASSEGDMAPYEQYV. The DNA of the CDR3 is TGTGCCAGCAGTGAAGGTGACATGGCCCCCTACGAGCAGTACGTC.

V is TRBV11-2 and J is TRBJ2-7; 10 nucleotides match TRBD2. The CDR3 length is 16 residues. With 2 bases clipped from V and 4 bases from J, the junction kept 8 bases outside the gene matches. Per germline, CDR1 SGHAT and CDR2 FQNNGV. The CDR3 spells CASSLYPSGSPYEQYF. The CDR3 coding sequence is TGTGCCAGCAGCTTATATCCTAGCGGGAGTCCGTACGAGCAGTACTTC.

J is TRBJ2-7 and V is TRBV28; D possibly corresponds to TRBD2 (5 bases). This CDR3 contains 15 residues. CDR1 and CDR2 from the germline V gene are MDHEN and SYDVKM. Trimming removed 6 bases from V and 0 bases from J, with 15 bases in between. The CDR3 is CASRKGRGSSYEQYV. The CDR3 DNA sequence: TGTGCCAGCAGGAAAGGACGGGGAAGCTCCTACGAGCAGTACGTC.

The chain recombines TRBV11-2 with TRBJ2-7; TRBD2 agrees at 7 bases. Looked up from germline, CDR1 is SGHAT and CDR2 is FQNNGV. V lost 5 bases to trimming and J lost 6 bases; unmatched junction nucleotides: 7. This CDR3 has 13 residues. The DNA for the CDR3 is TGTGCCAGCAGCATATGGGGGGGTGCCGAGCAGTACGTC. This codes for CASSIWGGAEQYV.

This chain links TRBV27 with TRBJ1-1, with D possibly being TRBD1 (5 bases). V dropped 2 bases and J dropped 1 base, with 8 bases sitting between them. This CDR3 region has 14 residues. CDR1 and CDR2 from the germline V gene are MNHEY and SMNVEV (reference sequence). As DNA, the CDR3 is TGTGCCAGCAGTTTACAGGGCACGAACACTGAAGCTTTCTTT. It translates to CASSLQGTNTEAFF.

The chain uses TRBV7-8 and TRBJ1-5; the match to TRBD1 covers 9 bases. Germline V gene data show CDR1 as SGHVS and CDR2 as FQNEAQ. This CDR3 has 18 amino acids. After removal of 4 bases from V and 2 bases from J, the junction contained 12 bases not matched to a gene. CDR3 nucleotide sequence: TGTGCCAGCAGCTGGGGGCGCACAGGGGGCCGTGGCAATCAGCCCCAGCATTTT. This sequence encodes CASSWGRTGGRGNQPQHF.

This clone has a single count. The genes are TRBV19 and TRBJ2-5; 14 bases are shared with TRBD2. J was trimmed by 3 bases and V by 3 bases; bases with no gene match: 3. This CDR3 has 16 residues. CDR1 is LNHDA and CDR2 is SQIVND in the germline V gene (reference sequence). The CDR3 nucleotides are TGTGCCAGTAGTATCATGGGACTAGCGGGAGAAGAGACCCAGTACTTC. This encodes CASSIMGLAGEETQYF.

This clone was counted a single time. The V and J genes are TRBV4-2 and TRBJ2-1, with D hard to call. CDR1 LGHNA and CDR2 YNFKEQ come from the germline V gene. This CDR3 comprises 13 residues. The germline V and J ends were trimmed by 0 bases and 8 bases, with 8 bases remaining between them. The CDR3: CASSQERSDEQFF. CDR3 nucleotide sequence: TGTGCCAGCAGCCAAGAACGGAGCGATGAGCAGTTCTTC.

The chain employs TRBV7-9 and TRBJ2-7, with TRBD1 matching 7 bases. CDR1 is SEHNR, CDR2 FQNEAQ, per germline (reference sequence). The CDR3 runs 13 residues. The V segment lost 3 bases and the J segment 5 bases; nucleotides outside the gene matches: 4. The DNA for the CDR3 is TGTGCCAGCAGCTTCCCGGACAGGAACGAGCAGTACGTC. This gives the protein CASSFPDRNEQYV.